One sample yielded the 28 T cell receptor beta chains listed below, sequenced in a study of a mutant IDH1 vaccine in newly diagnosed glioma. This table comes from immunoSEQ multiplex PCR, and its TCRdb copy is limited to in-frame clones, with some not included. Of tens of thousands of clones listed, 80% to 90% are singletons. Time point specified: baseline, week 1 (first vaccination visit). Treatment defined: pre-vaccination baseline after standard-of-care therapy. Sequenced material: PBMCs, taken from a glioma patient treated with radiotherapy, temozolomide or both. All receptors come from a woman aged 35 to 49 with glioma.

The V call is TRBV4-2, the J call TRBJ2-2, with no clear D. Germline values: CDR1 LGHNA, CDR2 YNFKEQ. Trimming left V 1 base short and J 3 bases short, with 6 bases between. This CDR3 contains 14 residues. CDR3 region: CASSQGRDTGELFF. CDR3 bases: TGTGCCAGCAGCCAAGGGCGAGACACCGGGGAGCTGTTTTTT.

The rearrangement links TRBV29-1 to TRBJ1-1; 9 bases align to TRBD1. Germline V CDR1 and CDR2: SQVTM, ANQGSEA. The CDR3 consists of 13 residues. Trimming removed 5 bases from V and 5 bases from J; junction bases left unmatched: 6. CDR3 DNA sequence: TGCAGCGTTCCGACAGGGGGAAGAACTGAAGCTTTCTTT. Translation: CSVPTGGRTEAFF. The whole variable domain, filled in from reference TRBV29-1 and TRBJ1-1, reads SAVISQKPSRDICQRGTSLTIQCQVDSQVTMMFWYRQQPGQSLTLIATANQGSEATYESGFVIDKFPISRPNLTFSTLTVSNMSPEDSSIYLCSVPTGGRTEAFFGQGTRLTVV.

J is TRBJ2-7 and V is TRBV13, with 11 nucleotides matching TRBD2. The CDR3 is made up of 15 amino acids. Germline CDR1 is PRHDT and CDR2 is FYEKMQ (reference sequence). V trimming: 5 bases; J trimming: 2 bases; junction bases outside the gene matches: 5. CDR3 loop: CASSLRLAGTYEQYF. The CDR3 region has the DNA TGTGCCAGCAGCCTACGACTAGCGGGGACCTACGAGCAGTACTTC.

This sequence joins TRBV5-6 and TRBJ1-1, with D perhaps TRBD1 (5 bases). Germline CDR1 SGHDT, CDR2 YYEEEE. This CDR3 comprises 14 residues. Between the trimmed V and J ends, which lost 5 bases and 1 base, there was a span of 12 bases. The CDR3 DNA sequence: TGTGCCAGCAGGGGACGGACCCCGAACACTGAAGCTTTCTTT. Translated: CASRGRTPNTEAFF.

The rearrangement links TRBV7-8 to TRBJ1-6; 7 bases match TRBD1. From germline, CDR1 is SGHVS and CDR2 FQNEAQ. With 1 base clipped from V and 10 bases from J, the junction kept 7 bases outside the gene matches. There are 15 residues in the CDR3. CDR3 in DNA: TGTGCCAGCAGCTTAGGGGAGACAGGGTCCTCACCCCTCCACTTT. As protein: CASSLGETGSSPLHF.

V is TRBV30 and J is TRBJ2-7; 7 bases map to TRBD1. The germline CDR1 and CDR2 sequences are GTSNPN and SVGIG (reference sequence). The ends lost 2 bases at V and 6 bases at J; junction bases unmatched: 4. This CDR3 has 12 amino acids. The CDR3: CAWSKGAGEQYF. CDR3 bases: TGTGCCTGGAGTAAGGGGGCGGGCGAGCAGTACTTC.

In DNA form, the CDR3 reads TGTGCCAGCAGGCCAACATCATTTACCTACGAGCAGTACTTC. Protein product: CASRPTSFTYEQYF. The chain is built from TRBV2 and TRBJ2-7; D ambiguous. The CDR3 loop spans 14 amino acids. From germline, CDR1 is SNHLY and CDR2 FYNNEI. V lost 6 bases, J lost 2 bases, and 14 bases lay in between.

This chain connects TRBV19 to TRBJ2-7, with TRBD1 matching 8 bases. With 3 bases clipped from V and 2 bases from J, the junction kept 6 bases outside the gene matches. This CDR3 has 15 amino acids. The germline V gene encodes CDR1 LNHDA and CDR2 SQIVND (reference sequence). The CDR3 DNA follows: TGTGCCAGTAGTATTCTTGGGACAGGAGCCTACGAGCAGTACTTC. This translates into CASSILGTGAYEQYF.

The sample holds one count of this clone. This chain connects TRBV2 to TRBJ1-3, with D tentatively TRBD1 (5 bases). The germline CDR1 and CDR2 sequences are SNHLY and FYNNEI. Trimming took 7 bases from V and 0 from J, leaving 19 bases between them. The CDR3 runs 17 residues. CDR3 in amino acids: CASKHGGGPSSGNTIYF. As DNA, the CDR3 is TGTGCCAGCAAACACGGTGGGGGACCTTCCTCTGGAAACACCATATATTTT.

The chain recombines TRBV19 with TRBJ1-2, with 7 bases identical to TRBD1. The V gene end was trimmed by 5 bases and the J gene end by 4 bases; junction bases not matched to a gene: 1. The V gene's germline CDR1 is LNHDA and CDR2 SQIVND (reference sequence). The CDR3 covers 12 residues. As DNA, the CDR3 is TGTGCCAGTAGTGGGACAGTCTATGGCTACACCTTC. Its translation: CASSGTVYGYTF.

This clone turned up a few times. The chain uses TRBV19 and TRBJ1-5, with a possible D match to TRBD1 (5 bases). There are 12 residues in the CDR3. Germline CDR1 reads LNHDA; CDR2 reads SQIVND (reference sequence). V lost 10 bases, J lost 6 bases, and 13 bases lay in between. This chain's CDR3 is CATQGWGQPQHF. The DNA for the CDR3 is TGTGCCACCCAGGGCTGGGGTCAGCCCCAGCATTTT.

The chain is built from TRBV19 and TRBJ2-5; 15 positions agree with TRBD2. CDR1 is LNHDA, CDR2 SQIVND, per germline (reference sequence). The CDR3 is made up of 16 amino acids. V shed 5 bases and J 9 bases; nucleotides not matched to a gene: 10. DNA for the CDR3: TGTGCCAGTAGTCAACGGACTAGCGGGGGGGCTGGGTCCCAGTACTTC. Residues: CASSQRTSGGAGSQYF.

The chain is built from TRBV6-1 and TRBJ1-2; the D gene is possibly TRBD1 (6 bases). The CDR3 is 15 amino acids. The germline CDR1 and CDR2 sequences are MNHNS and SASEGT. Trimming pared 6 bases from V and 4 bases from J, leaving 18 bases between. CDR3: CASSSDRKRVYGYTF. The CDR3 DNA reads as TGTGCCAGCAGCTCCGACAGGAAAAGGGTCTATGGCTACACCTTC.

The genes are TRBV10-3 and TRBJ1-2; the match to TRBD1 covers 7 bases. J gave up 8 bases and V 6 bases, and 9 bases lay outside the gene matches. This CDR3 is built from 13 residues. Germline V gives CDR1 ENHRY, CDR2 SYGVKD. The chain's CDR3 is CAISPPGGLGYTF. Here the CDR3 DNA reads TGTGCCATCAGCCCGCCAGGGGGTTTAGGCTACACCTTC.

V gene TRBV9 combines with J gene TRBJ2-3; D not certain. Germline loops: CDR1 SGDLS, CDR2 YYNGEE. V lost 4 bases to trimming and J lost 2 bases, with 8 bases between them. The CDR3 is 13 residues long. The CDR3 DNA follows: TGTGCCAGCAGCTACTTTTACACAGATACGCAGTATTTT. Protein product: CASSYFYTDTQYF.

The CDR3 DNA reads TGTGCCTGGGACAGGGAGAACACTGAAGCTTTCTTT. The encoded protein is CAWDRENTEAFF. This chain joins TRBV30 and TRBJ1-1; 7 bases are shared with TRBD1. The CDR3 has 12 residues. The germline gives CDR1 GTSNPN, CDR2 SVGIG (reference sequence). V trimming: 5 bases; J trimming: 1 base; junction bases outside the gene matches: 1.

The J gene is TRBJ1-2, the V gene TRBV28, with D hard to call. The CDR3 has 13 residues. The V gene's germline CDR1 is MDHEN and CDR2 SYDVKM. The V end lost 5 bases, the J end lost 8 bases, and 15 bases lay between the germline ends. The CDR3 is CASSGWNRGGYTF. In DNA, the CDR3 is TGTGCCAGCAGTGGCTGGAACCGCGGGGGCTACACCTTC.

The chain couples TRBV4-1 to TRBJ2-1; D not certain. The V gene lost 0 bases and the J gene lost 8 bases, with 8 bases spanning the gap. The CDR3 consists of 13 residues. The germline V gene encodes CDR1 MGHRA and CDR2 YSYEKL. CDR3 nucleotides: TGCGCCAGCAGCCAAGATGGTCCGGATGAGCAGTTCTTC. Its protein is CASSQDGPDEQFF.

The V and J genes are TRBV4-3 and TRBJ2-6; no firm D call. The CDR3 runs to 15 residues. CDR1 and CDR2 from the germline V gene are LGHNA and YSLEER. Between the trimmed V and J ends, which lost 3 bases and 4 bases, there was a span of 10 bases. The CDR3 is CASSQTLPGANVLTF. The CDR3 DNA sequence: TGCGCCAGCAGCCAGACGCTACCCGGGGCCAACGTCCTGACTTTC.

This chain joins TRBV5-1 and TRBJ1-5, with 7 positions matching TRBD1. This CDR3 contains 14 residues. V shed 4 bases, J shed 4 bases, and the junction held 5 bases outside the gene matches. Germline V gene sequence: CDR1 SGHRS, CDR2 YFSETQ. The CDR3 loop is CASSPDRSNQPQHF. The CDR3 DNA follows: TGCGCCAGCAGCCCGGACAGGAGTAATCAGCCCCAGCATTTT.

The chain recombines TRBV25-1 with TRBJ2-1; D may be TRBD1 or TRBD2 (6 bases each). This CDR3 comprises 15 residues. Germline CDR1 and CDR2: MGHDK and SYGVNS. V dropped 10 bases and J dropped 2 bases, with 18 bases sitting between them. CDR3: CATTRRGDTYNEQFF. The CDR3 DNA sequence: TGTGCCACCACCAGAAGGGGGGACACCTACAATGAGCAGTTCTTC.

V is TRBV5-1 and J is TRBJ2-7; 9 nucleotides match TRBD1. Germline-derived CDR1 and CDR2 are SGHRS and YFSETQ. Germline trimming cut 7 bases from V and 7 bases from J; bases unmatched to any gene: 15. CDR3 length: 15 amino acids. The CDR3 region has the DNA TGCGCCAGCGGAGACACACTACAGGGGACAGGGGAGCAGTACTTC. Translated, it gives CASGDTLQGTGEQYF.

CDR3 in DNA: TGCGCCAGCAGCCCGGGGACAGGGTATGTGAACACTGAAGCTTTCTTT. It codes for CASSPGTGYVNTEAFF. This chain links TRBV4-1 with TRBJ1-1; 9 bases are a match to TRBD1. The junction had 6 bases not matched to a gene; V was cut back by 4 bases and J by 0 bases. Germline V CDR1 and CDR2: MGHRA, YSYEKL. The CDR3 loop spans 16 amino acids.

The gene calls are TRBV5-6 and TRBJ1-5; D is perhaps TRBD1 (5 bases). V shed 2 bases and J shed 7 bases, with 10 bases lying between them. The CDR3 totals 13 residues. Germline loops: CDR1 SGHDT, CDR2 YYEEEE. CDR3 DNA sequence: TGTGCCAGCAGCTTCAGGGACGGGCAGCCCCAGCATTTT. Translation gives CASSFRDGQPQHF. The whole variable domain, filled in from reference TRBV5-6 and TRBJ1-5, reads DAGVTQSPTHLIKTRGQQVTLRCSPKSGHDTVSWYQQALGQGPQFIFQYYEEEERQRGNFPDRFSGHQFPNYSSELNVNALLLGDSALYLCASSFRDGQPQHFGDGTRLSIL.

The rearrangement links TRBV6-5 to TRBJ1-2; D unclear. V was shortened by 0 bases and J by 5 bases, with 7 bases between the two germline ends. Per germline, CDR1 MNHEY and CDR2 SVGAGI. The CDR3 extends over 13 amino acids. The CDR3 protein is CASSYSGLYGYTF. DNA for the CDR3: TGTGCCAGCAGTTACTCGGGGTTATATGGCTACACCTTC.

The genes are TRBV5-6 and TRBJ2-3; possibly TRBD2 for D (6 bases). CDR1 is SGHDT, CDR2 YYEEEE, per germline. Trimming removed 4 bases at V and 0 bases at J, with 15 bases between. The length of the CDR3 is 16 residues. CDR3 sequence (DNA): TGTGCCAGCAGCCAGAGAGGCGGGGCGAGCACAGATACGCAGTATTTT. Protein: CASSQRGGASTDTQYF.

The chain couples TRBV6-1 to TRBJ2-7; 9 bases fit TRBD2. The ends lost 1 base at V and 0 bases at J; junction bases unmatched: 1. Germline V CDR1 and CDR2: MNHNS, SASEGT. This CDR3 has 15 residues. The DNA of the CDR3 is TGTGCCAGCAGTGAAGTAGCGGGAGCCTCCTACGAGCAGTACTTC. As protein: CASSEVAGASYEQYF.

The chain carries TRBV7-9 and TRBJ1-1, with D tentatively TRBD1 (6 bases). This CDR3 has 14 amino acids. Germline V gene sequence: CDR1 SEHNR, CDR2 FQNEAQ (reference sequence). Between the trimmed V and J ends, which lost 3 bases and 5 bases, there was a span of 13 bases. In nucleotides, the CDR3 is TGTGCCAGCAGCTTCCCAGGGGAAGGAACTGAAGCTTTCTTT. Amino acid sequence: CASSFPGEGTEAFF.